The present entry profiles one T cell receptor (beta chain) with its context. The data derive from a study of memory CD4+ T cells and cytomegalovirus serostatus. The sort gate was single viable CD3+CD4+CD8-CD45RO+ cells for memory CD4+ T cells. Germline CDR1 MDHEN, CDR2 SYDVKM. There are 16 residues in the CDR3. Trimming at V came to 6 bases and at J to 1 base, leaving 10 bases not matched to a gene. Clones were sequenced by immunoSEQ multiplex PCR, and TCRdb holds only the in-frame ones, with some missing. The sample holds tens of thousands of clones, 60% to 85% seen once. The sample taken for sequencing was memory CD4+ T cells from blood. The V gene is TRBV28, the J gene TRBJ1-1; 8 nucleotides match TRBD1. This TCR derives from an adult in good health and CMV-seronegative. CDR3 DNA: TGTGCCAGCAGGGTTGGCAGGGGGCCTAAGAACACTGAAGCTTTCTTT. The encoded protein is CASRVGRGPKNTEAFF.